These 29 T cell receptor beta chains were all obtained from the same sample, sequenced in a study of T cell responses to AZD1222 COVID-19 vaccine. Profiled with immunoSEQ multiplex PCR; TCRdb holds only in-frame clones, not every one. The data contain approximately 110,000 clones, around 94% of them singletons. The input for sequencing was peripheral blood, taken on day 0 of AZD1222 vaccination. Every receptor here comes from an adult in good health.

The rearrangement uses TRBV21-1 and TRBJ2-3; the table's D call TRBD2 went unverified against the DNA. TRBV21-1 counts as a pseudogene. The CDR3 has 14 amino acids. In DNA form, the CDR3 reads TGTGCCAGCAGCGGGGAGGGGCCCACAGATACGCAGTATTTT. Translation gives CASSGEGPTDTQYF.

The rearrangement joins TRBV11-2 to TRBJ2-7; D uncertain. Trimming cost V 0 bases and J 6 bases, with 15 bases left between them. Per the germline V gene, CDR1 is SGHAT and CDR2 is FQNNGV. The CDR3 contains 15 residues. The CDR3 bases are TGTGCCAGCAGCTTAGATTCCCCCAATTTTGGCGAGCAGTACTTC. The encoded protein is CASSLDSPNFGEQYF.

This chain connects TRBV2 to TRBJ1-4; D is ambiguous. Trimming stripped 7 bases from V and 0 bases from J, with 12 bases between. This CDR3 region has 15 residues. CDR1 and CDR2 from the germline V gene are SNHLY and FYNNEI. The CDR3 loop is CASTFDRSTNEKLFF. As DNA, the CDR3 is TGTGCCAGCACTTTTGACCGTTCAACTAATGAAAAACTGTTTTTT.

This chain links TRBV19 with TRBJ1-5, with D perhaps matching TRBD1 (6 bases). The V end lost 5 bases, the J end lost 7 bases, and 18 bases lay between the germline ends. Germline-derived CDR1 and CDR2 are LNHDA and SQIVND (reference sequence). The CDR3 length is 15 residues. The CDR3 region is CASSPPGQSWQPQHF. CDR3 in DNA: TGTGCCAGTAGTCCCCCCGGACAGTCCTGGCAGCCCCAGCATTTT.

This rearrangement joins TRBV12-3 or TRBV12-4 to TRBJ2-2; perhaps TRBD1 as D (6 bases). Trimming removed 10 bases at V and 6 bases at J, with 12 bases between. This CDR3 is built from 12 residues. The CDR3 protein is CATMDSPGELFF. As DNA, the CDR3 is TGTGCCACCATGGACAGCCCCGGGGAGCTGTTTTTT.

The rearrangement joins TRBV5-1 to TRBJ1-4; the match to TRBD1 covers 8 bases. This CDR3 spans 14 amino acids. Losses at the gene ends were 4 bases for V and 7 bases for J; bases not matched to a gene: 6. Per the germline V gene, CDR1 is SGHRS and CDR2 is YFSETQ. CDR3 nucleotide sequence: TGCGCCAGCAGCACGACAGGGGACAGTGAAAAACTGTTTTTT. It translates to CASSTTGDSEKLFF.

The chain is built from TRBV13 and TRBJ1-3, with D possibly TRBD1 on 6 matching bases. The CDR3 sequence is 18 residues long. Deletions cut 3 bases from V and 7 bases from J, with 25 bases between. CDR1 PRHDT and CDR2 FYEKMQ come from the germline V gene (reference sequence). The CDR3 nucleotides read TGTGCCAGCAGCTTTACCTTAGATACCGGGACATTGGGGAACACCATATATTTT. Translated: CASSFTLDTGTLGNTIYF.

The V call is TRBV15, the J call TRBJ2-2; D remains ambiguous. The CDR3 is 13 residues long. Trimming cost V 1 base and J 7 bases, with 7 bases left between them. From germline, CDR1 is LNHNV and CDR2 YYDKDF (reference sequence). The CDR3 sequence is CATSRGQLGELFF. CDR3 bases: TGTGCCACCAGCAGAGGGCAGCTCGGGGAGCTGTTTTTT.

The V call is TRBV28, the J call TRBJ2-1; D is unresolved. This CDR3 comprises 14 residues. The germline V and J ends were trimmed by 4 bases and 2 bases, with 9 bases remaining between them. CDR1 is MDHEN and CDR2 is SYDVKM in the germline V gene. CDR3 protein: CASSSPVTYNEQFF. CDR3 nucleotide sequence: TGTGCCAGCAGTTCCCCAGTCACCTACAATGAGCAGTTCTTC.

The rearrangement links TRBV6-1 to TRBJ2-1; 8 bases map to TRBD2. There are 18 residues in the CDR3. The germline CDR1 and CDR2 sequences are MNHNS and SASEGT. V lost 2 bases and J lost 4; bases outside the gene matches: 13. This CDR3 reads CASSERARGGPVYNEQFF. Here the CDR3 DNA reads TGTGCCAGCAGTGAAAGGGCACGGGGGGGGCCGGTATACAATGAGCAGTTCTTC.

As DNA, the CDR3 is TGTGCCAGCAGTCAGCCGGGACAGGGGATCCAGACCCAGTACTTC. Protein sequence: CASSQPGQGIQTQYF. This sequence joins TRBV6-6 and TRBJ2-5; 10 bases map to TRBD1. Germline V gives CDR1 MNHNY, CDR2 SVGAGI (reference sequence). After removal of 5 bases from V and 6 bases from J, the junction contained 9 bases not matched to a gene. The CDR3 runs 15 residues.

The chain uses TRBV5-4 and TRBJ2-1, with D possibly matching TRBD2 (6 bases). The germline CDR1 and CDR2 sequences are SGHNT and YYREEE (reference sequence). V was trimmed by 0 bases and J by 7 bases, leaving 14 bases between them. The CDR3 length is 15 residues. The CDR3 protein is CASSLDAGWGNEQFF. CDR3 nucleotide sequence: TGTGCCAGCAGCTTGGATGCGGGATGGGGGAATGAGCAGTTCTTC. The full variable domain, with the rest looked up from reference TRBV5-4 and TRBJ2-1, is ETGVTQSPTHLIKTRGQQVTLRCSSQSGHNTVSWYQQALGQGPQFIFQYYREEENGRGNFPPRFSGLQFPNYSSELNVNALELDDSALYLCASSLDAGWGNEQFFGPGTRLTVL.

The chain carries TRBV5-1 and TRBJ2-7; D could derive from TRBD1 or TRBD2 (5 bases each). CDR1 and CDR2 from the germline V gene are SGHRS and YFSETQ. V was trimmed by 4 bases and J by 6 bases, leaving 17 bases between them. This CDR3 comprises 14 residues. This CDR3 reads CASSDTQGRGEQYF. In nucleotides, the CDR3 is TGCGCCAGCAGCGATACCCAGGGTCGGGGCGAGCAGTACTTC. Full variable domain (outside the CDR3, taken from reference TRBV5-1 and TRBJ2-7): KAGVTQTPRYLIKTRGQQVTLSCSPISGHRSVSWYQQTPGQGLQFLFEYFSETQRNKGNFPGRFSGRQFSNSRSEMNVSTLELGDSALYLCASSDTQGRGEQYFGPGTRLTVT.

The chain is built from TRBV15 and TRBJ1-2; D not certain. Germline CDR1 reads LNHNV; CDR2 reads YYDKDF (reference sequence). V was cut by 3 bases and J by 0 bases, with 5 bases left in between. This CDR3 spans 13 amino acids. CDR3 amino acids: CATSSDSNYGYTF. In DNA form, the CDR3 reads TGTGCCACCAGCAGCGATTCTAACTATGGCTACACCTTC.

The rearrangement links TRBV5-8 to TRBJ2-5; D unresolved. The CDR3 runs to 9 residues. The germline V gene encodes CDR1 SGHTS and CDR2 YDEGEE. V dropped 3 bases and J dropped 13 bases, with 7 bases sitting between them. For the CDR3, the DNA is TGTGCCAGCAGCTCCCGAGCGTACTTC. This translates into CASSSRAYF.

The V call is TRBV7-8, the J call TRBJ1-1; D is undetermined. CDR3 length equals 13 residues. CDR1 SGHVS and CDR2 FQNEAQ come from the germline V gene. Trimming removed 5 bases at V and 3 bases at J, with 10 bases between. In DNA form, the CDR3 reads TGTGCCAGCAGCACCCGGTCGGACACTGAAGCTTTCTTT. Its translation: CASSTRSDTEAFF.

This chain uses TRBV7-3 with TRBJ2-2; no definite D call. Trimming pared 0 bases from V and 8 bases from J, leaving 13 bases between. This CDR3 is built from 15 residues. The germline V gene has CDR1 SGHTA and CDR2 FQGTGA. CDR3 region: CASSLTTALVGELFF. The CDR3 nucleotides are TGTGCCAGCAGCTTAACGACCGCCCTGGTTGGGGAGCTGTTTTTT.

In this sample, this clone turned up once. This chain joins TRBV7-9 and TRBJ2-1; possible D gene TRBD2, 5 bases. The V end lost 10 bases, the J end lost 2 bases, and 6 bases lay between the germline ends. CDR1 is SEHNR, CDR2 FQNEAQ, per germline (reference sequence). CDR3 length equals 11 residues. The CDR3 here is CATGAYNEQFF. The CDR3 DNA sequence: TGTGCCACCGGGGCCTACAATGAGCAGTTCTTC.

The CDR3: CASSQDLAAPLHF. The CDR3 DNA reads TGTGCCAGCAGCCAAGATCTGGCGGCACCCCTCCACTTT. The gene calls are TRBV14 and TRBJ1-6; no reliable D call. The CDR3 is made up of 13 amino acids. The V gene lost 0 bases and the J gene lost 11 bases, with 8 bases spanning the gap. Germline assignment: CDR1 SGHDN and CDR2 FVKESK. The variable domain in full, with the rest retrieved from reference TRBV14 and TRBJ1-6, is EAGVTQFPSHSVIEKGQTVTLRCDPISGHDNLYWYRRVMGKEIKFLLHFVKESKQDESGMPNNRFLAERTGGTYSTLKVQPAELEDSGVYFCASSQDLAAPLHFGNGTRLTVT.

This clone was counted once. V is TRBV2 and J is TRBJ1-1; 7 bases align to TRBD1. The germline V gene has CDR1 SNHLY and CDR2 FYNNEI. J was trimmed by 5 bases and V by 5 bases; bases with no gene match: 14. There are 16 residues in the CDR3. The DNA for the CDR3 is TGTGCCAGCAGTCCGCAGGGGGGCAGCGTGCGGACTGAAGCTTTCTTT. Protein sequence: CASSPQGGSVRTEAFF. The full variable domain, with the rest looked up from reference TRBV2 and TRBJ1-1, is EPEVTQTPSHQVTQMGQEVILRCVPISNHLYFYWYRQILGQKVEFLVSFYNNEISEKSEIFDDQFSVERPDGSNFTLKIRSTKLEDSAMYFCASSPQGGSVRTEAFFGQGTRLTVV.

The chain uses TRBV19 and TRBJ1-1, with D perhaps matching TRBD1 (5 bases). This CDR3 region has 17 residues. Trimming pared 7 bases from V and 4 bases from J, leaving 25 bases between. Germline V gene data show CDR1 as LNHDA and CDR2 as SQIVND (reference sequence). CDR3 in amino acids: CASTLSLGALRGTEAFF. The CDR3 region has the DNA TGTGCCAGTACCCTTTCCCTCGGGGCCCTCCGTGGCACTGAAGCTTTCTTT. The complete variable domain, with remaining parts taken from reference TRBV19 and TRBJ1-1, reads DGGITQSPKYLFRKEGQNVTLSCEQNLNHDAMYWYRQDPGQGLRLIYYSQIVNDFQKGDIAEGYSVSREKKESFPLTVTSAQKNPTAFYLCASTLSLGALRGTEAFFGQGTRLTVV.

J is TRBJ1-3 and V is TRBV3-1 (or the pseudogene TRBV3-2), with D uncertain. Trimming removed 1 base at V and 0 bases at J, with 13 bases between. The germline CDR1 and CDR2 sequences are LGHDT and YNNKEL (reference sequence). The CDR3 spans 17 residues. The CDR3 here is CASSQVRRAYSGNTIYF. The CDR3 DNA reads as TGTGCCAGCAGCCAAGTGCGTAGGGCCTACTCTGGAAACACCATATATTTT.

CDR3 residues: CAWSVTTGVTEAFF. The CDR3 DNA reads TGTGCCTGGAGTGTGACAACAGGGGTCACTGAAGCTTTCTTT. The chain couples TRBV30 to TRBJ1-1; TRBD1 aligns across 7 bases. Unmatched junction bases numbered 5, after V lost 0 bases and J lost 4 bases. The CDR3 is 14 amino acids. Germline V gives CDR1 GTSNPN, CDR2 SVGIG (reference sequence).

V is TRBV5-1 and J is TRBJ2-3; no definite D call. The CDR3 is made up of 14 amino acids. V lost 1 base, J lost 2 bases, and 8 bases lay in between. Germline loops: CDR1 SGHRS, CDR2 YFSETQ. The CDR3: CASSLLGTTDTQYF. CDR3 sequence (DNA): TGCGCCAGCAGCTTGTTGGGTACCACAGATACGCAGTATTTT.

This clone is a singleton in its sample. V is TRBV4-1 and J is TRBJ1-1; a weak D match, TRBD1 (5 bases). This CDR3 is built from 14 residues. The germline gives CDR1 MGHRA, CDR2 YSYEKL. The ends were cut back, 1 base at V and 3 bases at J, with 9 bases in the middle. This CDR3 is CASSQARADTEAFF. In nucleotides, the CDR3 is TGCGCCAGCAGCCAAGCCAGGGCAGACACTGAAGCTTTCTTT.

This clone was detected only once. The V call is TRBV5-4, the J call TRBJ2-7, with 7 bases identical to TRBD1. This CDR3 region has 12 residues. V dropped 3 bases and J dropped 5; count of bases not matched to a gene: 2. Germline V gene data show CDR1 as SGHNT and CDR2 as YYREEE (reference sequence). The CDR3: CASSWQGDEQYF. CDR3 coding DNA: TGTGCCAGCAGCTGGCAGGGGGACGAGCAGTACTTC.

The genes are TRBV14 and TRBJ1-2; TRBD1 is a possible D gene (6 bases). Per germline, CDR1 SGHDN and CDR2 FVKESK. Trimming stripped 4 bases from V and 4 bases from J, with 13 bases between. CDR3 size: 14 residues. The CDR3 is CASSPIQGPYGYTF. CDR3 DNA: TGTGCCAGCAGCCCGATACAGGGTCCCTATGGCTACACCTTC.

V is TRBV28 and J is TRBJ1-1; D remains ambiguous. Per germline, CDR1 MDHEN and CDR2 SYDVKM. Trimming took 6 bases from V and 1 from J, leaving 21 bases between them. This CDR3 is 17 amino acids long. The CDR3 loop is CASSLGGRIAANTEAFF. In nucleotides, the CDR3 is TGTGCCAGCAGCCTGGGCGGACGGATAGCCGCGAACACTGAAGCTTTCTTT.

The gene calls are TRBV18 and TRBJ2-5, with TRBD1 matching over 12 bases. The J segment lost 2 bases and the V segment lost 4 bases, leaving 14 bases of the junction unmatched. The CDR3 spans 19 residues. The germline gives CDR1 KGHSH, CDR2 LQKENI. The CDR3 here is CASSLSGTGGYDSQETQYF. CDR3 DNA: TGTGCCAGCTCACTGTCCGGGACAGGGGGCTACGATTCACAAGAGACCCAGTACTTC.